One and the same sample provided the 4 T cell receptor beta chains below, sequenced in a study of T cell responses to AZD1222 COVID-19 vaccine. Sequenced by immunoSEQ multiplex PCR; TCRdb stores in-frame clones only, minus some. The sample yields about 140,000 clones, roughly 92% seen once. Source: peripheral blood, taken on day 0 of AZD1222 vaccination. These receptors came from an adult in good health.

This chain uses TRBV5-1 with TRBJ1-3; perhaps TRBD1 as D (5 bases). CDR3 size: 14 residues. Germline CDR1 reads SGHRS; CDR2 reads YFSETQ. Trimming cost V 0 bases and J 4 bases, with 8 bases left between them. The CDR3, as DNA: TGCGCCAGCAGCTTGGCAGGGATAGGAAACACCATATATTTT. It translates to CASSLAGIGNTIYF.

The rearrangement joins TRBV5-1 to TRBJ1-6; 7 nucleotides align to TRBD1. Germline assignment: CDR1 SGHRS and CDR2 YFSETQ. CDR3 length: 17 residues. V was clipped by 4 bases and J by 0 bases; unmatched bases: 7. The CDR3 loop reads CASSPRGQSSYNSPLHF. The CDR3 DNA reads TGCGCCAGCAGCCCTCGGGGACAGAGCTCCTATAATTCACCCCTCCACTTT.

The genes are TRBV3-1 (or the pseudogene TRBV3-2) and TRBJ2-3; D ambiguous. The CDR3 length is 12 residues. Looked up from germline, CDR1 is LGHDT and CDR2 is YNNKEL (reference sequence). V was clipped by 3 bases and J by 4 bases, with 5 bases between them. The chain's CDR3 is CASSQYPDTQYF. In DNA form, the CDR3 reads TGTGCCAGCAGCCAGTATCCAGATACGCAGTATTTT.

The chain uses TRBV5-4 and TRBJ2-1; D tentatively reads TRBD1 or TRBD2 (6 bases each). This CDR3 spans 16 amino acids. Germline CDR1 SGHNT, CDR2 YYREEE (reference sequence). Trimming left V 0 bases short and J 2 bases short, with 12 bases between. The CDR3 DNA is TGTGCCAGCAGCTTGGCGGGGGCCTCAACCTACAATGAGCAGTTCTTC. Translating it yields CASSLAGASTYNEQFF. Full variable domain (outside the CDR3, taken from reference TRBV5-4 and TRBJ2-1): ETGVTQSPTHLIKTRGQQVTLRCSSQSGHNTVSWYQQALGQGPQFIFQYYREEENGRGNFPPRFSGLQFPNYSSELNVNALELDDSALYLCASSLAGASTYNEQFFGPGTRLTVL.